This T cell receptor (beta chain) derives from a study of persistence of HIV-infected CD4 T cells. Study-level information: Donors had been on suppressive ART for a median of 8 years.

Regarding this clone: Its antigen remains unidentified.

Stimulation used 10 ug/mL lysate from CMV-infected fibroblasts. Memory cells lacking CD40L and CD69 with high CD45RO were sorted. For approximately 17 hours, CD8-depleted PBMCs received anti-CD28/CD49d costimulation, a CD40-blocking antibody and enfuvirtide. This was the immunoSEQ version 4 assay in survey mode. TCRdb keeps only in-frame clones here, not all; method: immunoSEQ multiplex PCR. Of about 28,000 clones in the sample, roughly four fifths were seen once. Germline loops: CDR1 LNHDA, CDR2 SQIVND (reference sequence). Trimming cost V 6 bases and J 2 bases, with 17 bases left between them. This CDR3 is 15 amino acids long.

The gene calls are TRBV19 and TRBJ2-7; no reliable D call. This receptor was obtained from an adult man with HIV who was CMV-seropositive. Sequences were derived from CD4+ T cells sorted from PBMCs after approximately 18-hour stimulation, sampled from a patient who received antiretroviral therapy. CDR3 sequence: CASSLFGATAYEQYF. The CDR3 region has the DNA TGTGCCAGTAGCCTCTTCGGCGCCACCGCCTACGAGCAGTACTTC. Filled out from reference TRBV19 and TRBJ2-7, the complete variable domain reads DGGITQSPKYLFRKEGQNVTLSCEQNLNHDAMYWYRQDPGQGLRLIYYSQIVNDFQKGDIAEGYSVSREKKESFPLTVTSAQKNPTAFYLCASSLFGATAYEQYFGPGTRLTVT.